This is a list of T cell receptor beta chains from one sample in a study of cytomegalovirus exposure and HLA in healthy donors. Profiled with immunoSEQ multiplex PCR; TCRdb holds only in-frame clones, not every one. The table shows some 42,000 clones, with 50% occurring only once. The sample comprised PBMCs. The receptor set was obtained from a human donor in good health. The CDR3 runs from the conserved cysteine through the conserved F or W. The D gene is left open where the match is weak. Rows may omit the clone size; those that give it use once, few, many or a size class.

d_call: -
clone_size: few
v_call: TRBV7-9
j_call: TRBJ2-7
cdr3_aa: CASSFSAGYDEQYF
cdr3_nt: TGTGCCAGCAGCTTTTCGGCGGGATATGACGAGCAGTACTTC

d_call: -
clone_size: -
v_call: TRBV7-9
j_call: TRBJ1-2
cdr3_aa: CASSVSGTLGYTF
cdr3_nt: TGTGCCAGCAGCGTCAGTGGGACACTGGGCTACACCTTC

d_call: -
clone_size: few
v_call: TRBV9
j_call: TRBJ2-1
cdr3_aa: CASSPQRGSGTLNEQFF
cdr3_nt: TGTGCCAGCAGCCCACAACGGGGGAGCGGTACACTCAATGAGCAGTTCTTC

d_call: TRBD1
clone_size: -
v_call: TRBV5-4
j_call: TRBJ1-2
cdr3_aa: CASSVPDRGIGYTF
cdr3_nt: TGTGCCAGCAGCGTCCCCGACAGGGGTATAGGCTACACCTTC

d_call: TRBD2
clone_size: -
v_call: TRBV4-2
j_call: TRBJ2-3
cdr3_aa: CASSQDPTSGSGGGTDTQYF
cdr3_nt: TGTGCCAGCAGCCAAGATCCTACTAGCGGGAGTGGGGGTGGCACAGATACGCAGTATTTT

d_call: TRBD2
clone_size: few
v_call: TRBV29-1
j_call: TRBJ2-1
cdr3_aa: CSVTRLAGKDNEQFF
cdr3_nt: TGCAGCGTTACCCGACTAGCGGGGAAGGACAATGAGCAGTTCTTC

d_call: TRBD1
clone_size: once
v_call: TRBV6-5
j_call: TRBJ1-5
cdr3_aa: CASSRQGVGQPQHF
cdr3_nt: TGTGCCAGCAGCAGACAGGGGGTCGGTCAGCCCCAGCATTTT

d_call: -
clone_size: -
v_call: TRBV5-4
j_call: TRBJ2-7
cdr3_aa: CASSLGVQGGSYEQYF
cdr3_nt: TGTGCCAGCAGCCTTGGTGTCCAGGGTGGCAGCTACGAGCAGTACTTC

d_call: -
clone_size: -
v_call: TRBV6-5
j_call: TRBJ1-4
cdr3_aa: CASSYSFGGKAEKLFF
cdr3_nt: TGTGCCAGCAGTTACTCGTTTGGGGGGAAGGCTGAAAAACTGTTTTTT

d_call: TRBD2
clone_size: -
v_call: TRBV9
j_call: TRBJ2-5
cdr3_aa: CASSVAAGGGGQETQYF
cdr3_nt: TGTGCCAGCAGCGTAGCGGCGGGAGGTGGGGGGCAAGAGACCCAGTACTTC

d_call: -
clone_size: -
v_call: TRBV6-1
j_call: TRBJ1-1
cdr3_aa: CASIKSWLNTEAFF
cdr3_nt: TGTGCCAGCATTAAAAGCTGGTTGAACACTGAAGCTTTCTTT

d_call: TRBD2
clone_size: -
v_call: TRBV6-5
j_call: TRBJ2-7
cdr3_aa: CASSPLTSGTYEQYF
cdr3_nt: TGTGCCAGCAGTCCCCTGACTAGCGGTACCTACGAGCAGTACTTC

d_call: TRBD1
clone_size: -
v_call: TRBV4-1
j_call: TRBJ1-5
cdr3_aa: CASSRDRGQGTLPNQPQHF
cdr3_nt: TGCGCCAGCAGCCGAGACCGTGGACAGGGAACATTACCCAATCAGCCCCAGCATTTT

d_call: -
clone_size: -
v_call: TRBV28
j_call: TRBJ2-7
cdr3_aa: CASSFFQGHHEQYF
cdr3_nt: TGTGCCAGCAGTTTTTTCCAGGGGCACCACGAGCAGTACTTC

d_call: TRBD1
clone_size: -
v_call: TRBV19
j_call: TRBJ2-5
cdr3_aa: CASSIRGQGKETQYF
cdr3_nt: TGTGCCAGTAGTATAAGGGGACAGGGTAAAGAGACCCAGTACTTC

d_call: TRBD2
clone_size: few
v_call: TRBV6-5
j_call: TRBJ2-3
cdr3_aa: CASSLAGGTDTQYF
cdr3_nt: TGTGCCAGCAGTCTAGCGGGGGGCACAGATACGCAGTATTTT

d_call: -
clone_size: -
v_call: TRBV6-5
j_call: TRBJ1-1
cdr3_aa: CASSYQGSTEAFF
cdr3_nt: TGTGCCAGCAGTTACCAGGGATCTACTGAAGCTTTCTTT

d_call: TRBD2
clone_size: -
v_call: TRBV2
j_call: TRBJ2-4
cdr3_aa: CASSVETSGRPTNLAKNIQYF
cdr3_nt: TGTGCCAGCAGTGTAGAGACTAGCGGGAGGCCGACCAATTTAGCCAAAAACATTCAGTACTTC

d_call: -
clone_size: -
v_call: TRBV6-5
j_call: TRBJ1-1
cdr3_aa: CASRGRSTEAFF
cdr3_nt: TGTGCCAGCAGGGGGCGAAGCACTGAAGCTTTCTTT

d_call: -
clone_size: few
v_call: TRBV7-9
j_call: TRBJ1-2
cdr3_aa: CASSLAVGTNYGYTF
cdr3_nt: TGTGCCAGCAGCTTAGCGGTAGGGACAAACTATGGCTACACCTTC

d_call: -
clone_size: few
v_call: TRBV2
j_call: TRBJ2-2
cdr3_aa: CASSESRLAGELFF
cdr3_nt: TGTGCCAGCAGTGAATCGCGCCTCGCCGGGGAGCTGTTTTTT